What follows are 14 T cell receptor beta chains derived from one specimen sequenced in a study of a mutant IDH1 vaccine in newly diagnosed glioma. This table comes from immunoSEQ multiplex PCR, and its TCRdb copy is limited to in-frame clones, with some not included. The sample holds 50,000 to 85,000 clones, 75% to 90% seen once. What these receptors recognize is not known. Regarding time point: week 23, last vaccination. The investigators gave 300 ug of mutant IDH1 20-mer peptide in each vaccine dose, together with topical imiquimod. The sequences come from PBMCs, collected from a glioma patient whose treatment included an IDH1 peptide vaccine. All receptors derive from a man younger than 35 with glioma.

The chain combines TRBV18 with TRBJ1-1; a weak D match, TRBD1 (5 bases). Germline assignment: CDR1 KGHSH and CDR2 LQKENI. The V and J ends lost 3 bases and 3 bases respectively, with 23 bases between them. The CDR3 covers 18 residues. The CDR3 region has the DNA TGTGCCAGCTCACCTCGGCGAAGACAGACGAGTTTGGACACTGAAGCTTTCTTT. Its translation is CASSPRRRQTSLDTEAFF.

The V gene is TRBV19, the J gene TRBJ2-2; D tentatively reads TRBD1 or TRBD2 (5 bases each). The CDR3 loop spans 17 amino acids. Germline lookup yields CDR1 LNHDA and CDR2 SQIVND (reference sequence). Trimming cost V 3 bases and J 7 bases, with 21 bases left between them. The CDR3 reads CASSIQPPLRGDGELFF. The CDR3, as DNA: TGTGCCAGTAGTATTCAGCCCCCCTTGAGGGGAGACGGGGAGCTGTTTTTT.

The genes are TRBV2 and TRBJ2-2, with TRBD2 matching over 7 bases. The germline V gene has CDR1 SNHLY and CDR2 FYNNEI. The CDR3 consists of 14 residues. Trimming took 10 bases from V and 8 from J; bases not matched to a gene: 13. The CDR3 DNA follows: TGTGCCATCGGCGGCGGGGGTATGCTGGGGGAGCTGTTTTTT. This encodes CAIGGGGMLGELFF.

J is TRBJ1-1 and V is TRBV4-3, with 9 bases lining up with TRBD1. This CDR3 is built from 16 residues. Germline CDR1 is LGHNA and CDR2 is YSLEER. The V segment lost 4 bases and the J segment 1 base; nucleotides outside the gene matches: 7. Here the CDR3 reads CASSRVGQGQNTEAFF. CDR3 DNA sequence: TGCGCCAGCAGCCGAGTGGGACAGGGTCAGAACACTGAAGCTTTCTTT.

The chain is built from TRBV7-2 and TRBJ2-3; no clear D. Trimming cost V 1 base and J 2 bases, with 10 bases left between them. The germline CDR1 and CDR2 sequences are SGHTA and FQGNSA. The length of the CDR3 is 15 residues. The CDR3 region has the DNA TGTGCCAGCAGCTTAGTAACCAGTTACACAGATACGCAGTATTTT. This encodes CASSLVTSYTDTQYF.

In this sample, this clone turned up once. This chain joins TRBV14 and TRBJ1-1; D unresolved. Germline V gives CDR1 SGHDN, CDR2 FVKESK. V shed 6 bases and J shed 1 base, with 9 bases lying between them. This CDR3 is built from 13 residues. In nucleotides, the CDR3 is TGTGCCAGCAGTAAGGGCCAGAACACTGAAGCTTTCTTT. It translates to CASSKGQNTEAFF.

V gene TRBV7-9 combines with J gene TRBJ1-2; D gene ambiguous. Germline values: CDR1 SEHNR, CDR2 FQNEAQ (reference sequence). The CDR3 length is 15 residues. Trimming cost V 4 bases and J 4 bases, with 16 bases left between them. The chain's CDR3 is CASSSSTPGSYGYTF. In DNA, the CDR3 is TGTGCCAGCAGCTCCTCAACCCCGGGCAGCTATGGCTACACCTTC.

This sequence joins TRBV7-6 and TRBJ1-3, with a possible D match to TRBD1 (5 bases). V shed 4 bases and J shed 2 bases, with 15 bases lying between them. The CDR3 runs to 16 residues. Looked up from germline, CDR1 is SGHVS and CDR2 is FNYEAQ. The CDR3 DNA follows: TGTGCCAGCAGCTCAGAGATCGAGGGGCCTGGAAACACCATATATTTT. This codes for CASSSEIEGPGNTIYF.

This clone was found a few times. The rearrangement joins TRBV11-2 to TRBJ1-1; D is unresolved. Germline V gives CDR1 SGHAT, CDR2 FQNNGV. This CDR3 is built from 16 residues. V shed 5 bases and J shed 3 bases, with 19 bases lying between them. The CDR3 region has the DNA TGTGCCAGCAGCGATCAGTGGAGGGAGGGTGACACTGAAGCTTTCTTT. Protein product: CASSDQWREGDTEAFF.

This clone was recorded a few times. The chain combines TRBV9 with TRBJ1-1, with D tentatively TRBD1 (6 bases). This CDR3 has 13 amino acids. The germline V gene encodes CDR1 SGDLS and CDR2 YYNGEE. Trimming left V 4 bases short and J 3 bases short, with 10 bases between. This CDR3 is CASSRRQDTEAFF. The DNA of the CDR3 is TGTGCCAGCAGCAGAAGACAGGACACTGAAGCTTTCTTT.

J is TRBJ2-7 and V is TRBV7-9, with no clear D. The ends were cut back, 5 bases at V and 4 bases at J, with 12 bases in the middle. The CDR3 has 13 residues. The germline CDR1 and CDR2 sequences are SEHNR and FQNEAQ (reference sequence). The CDR3 here is CASSQEMAYEQYF. The CDR3, as DNA: TGTGCCAGCAGCCAGGAGATGGCATACGAGCAGTACTTC. Full variable domain (missing parts from reference TRBV7-9 and TRBJ2-7): DTGVSQNPRHKITKRGQNVTFRCDPISEHNRLYWYRQTLGQGPEFLTYFQNEAQLEKSRLLSDRFSAERPKGSFSTLEIQRTEQGDSAMYLCASSQEMAYEQYFGPGTRLTVT.

The chain is built from TRBV9 and TRBJ2-7; D not resolved. CDR3 size: 14 residues. Trimming removed 3 bases from V and 3 bases from J, with 13 bases in between. Germline V gene sequence: CDR1 SGDLS, CDR2 YYNGEE. The CDR3 DNA follows: TGTGCCAGCAGCGGCCGGACGGAGCACTACGAGCAGTACTTC. Translating gives CASSGRTEHYEQYF.

The chain recombines TRBV30 with TRBJ1-6, with D possibly matching TRBD1 (6 bases). Trimming took off 1 base at V and 10 bases at J, with 17 bases between the two ends. The CDR3 runs 15 residues. Germline V gene sequence: CDR1 GTSNPN, CDR2 SVGIG (reference sequence). CDR3 nucleotides: TGTGCCTGGAGTGCAGAACAGGGATTAGGATCACCCCTCCACTTT. Its translation is CAWSAEQGLGSPLHF.

The J gene is TRBJ1-6, the V gene TRBV7-3, with a possible D match to TRBD1 (6 bases). CDR1 is SGHTA, CDR2 FQGTGA, per germline. Trimming removed 4 bases at V and 7 bases at J, with 11 bases between. The CDR3 sequence is 14 residues long. CDR3 amino acids: CASSSTQGNSPLHF. DNA of the CDR3: TGTGCCAGCAGCTCTACCCAGGGGAATTCACCCCTCCACTTT.